This TCR beta chain stems from a study of blood T cell repertoires in COVID-19 (dated by TCRdb to between 2020 and 2021). At the level of the whole study: Samples covering the acute and convalescent phases of COVID-19 were provided by collaborators in the United States, Italy and Spain. The material from the prospective study consisted of cDNA or gDNA derived from T cells, B-cell-depleted T cells, or PBMCs. The dataset comprised deeply sampled blood TCRbeta repertoires from subjects exposed to, actively infected with, or recovered from COVID-19. The repertoires were released in a freely available public database intended as a resource for research on the immune response to SARS-CoV-2. Samples came from the ongoing ImmuneRACE study (first 160 participants) plus 1,254 subjects from 6 global collaborators. The sample metadata nearly always contained a de-identified subject ID, COVID-19 status, age in years and sex. HLA class I and class II types, where available, came from metadata supplied by the sample provider rather than from assay-based typing.

Here is what the overall study found, with its caveats: Clinical and demographic metadata were provided uncurated, with the amount varying by source and participant.

This clone has a single count. Its binding antigen is unknown. Base qualities are not provided; no much larger clone lies one nucleotide away. Each collaborating institution followed its own protocols to collect whole blood in K2EDTA tubes. For TCRbeta analysis, collaborators shipped samples as frozen whole blood, isolated PBMCs, or DNA extracted from either of those sample types. The germline V gene encodes CDR1 SGHRS and CDR2 YFSETQ. V loses 0 bases of germline sequence and J loses 4 bases, and the interval between the two ends is 11 bases. The CDR3 sequence holds 15 residues, the cysteine and phenylalanine included. The sequence is cut down to CDR3 DNA, 45 bases in frame from base 1. TCRbeta CDR3 regions were amplified from genomic DNA using the immunoSEQ Assay, a bias-controlled multiplex PCR. In the original analysis: Within the assay, amplification of reference gene primers was used to estimate how many nucleated cells each sample contained. To quantify the absolute abundance of each unique TCRbeta CDR3 rearrangement, sequence reads were collapsed and filtered. For each sample, productive Simpson clonality was calculated as the square root of Simpson's diversity index over productive rearrangements. Drawn from immuneACCESS, this table holds only the in-frame rearrangements with V and J called that TCRdb kept. Clones are partly lost; checked studies trace under half to an unresolved V gene and leave the rest unexplained. V, J and clone size are those of that table, while D and trimming were read from the DNA. Counted in this sample were about 190,000 clones; about 80% of them appeared once. The top ten clones comprise around 14% of the sample.

The chain employs TRBV5-1 and TRBJ2-1, with TRBD2 as a weak D call on 5 bases. The sample was peripheral blood. This TCR was sampled from a man aged 25-45 years with active or convalescent COVID-19. Read as DNA, the sequence is TGCGCCAGCAGCTTGGAGGCGGGCGTATACAATGAGCAGTTCTTC. Its coded protein is CASSLEAGVYNEQFF.